This T cell receptor (beta chain) was retrieved from a study of T cells after yellow fever vaccination. Study-wide background: With SMART-Seq v4 Ultra Low Input, the fractions containing low cell numbers were prepared.

This clonotype was counted a few times. MiXCR, applied by TCRdb to the 5' RACE reads, yields one record per CDR3 protein. The sample shows a few hundred thousand distinct CDR3 sequences, around 7% of them seen only once. This TCR was sampled from a man between 18 and 35 years old who received the YFV17D yellow fever vaccine. Sequencing used PBMCs, obtained roughly 45 days after the first yellow fever vaccination.

The CDR3 region has the DNA TGTGCCAGCATGCGTTGGGGTACCGAGACCCAGTACTTC. Protein sequence: CASMRWGTETQYF. The gene calls are TRBV27 and TRBJ2-5; D is uncertain. With 7 bases removed from V and 5 bases from J, the gap between germline ends came to 14 bases. This CDR3 has 13 amino acids. CDR1 and CDR2 from the germline V gene are MNHEY and SMNVEV (reference sequence).